These 16 T cell receptor beta chains share one sample of origin, sequenced in a study of T cells in Graves' hyperthyroidism and ophthalmopathy. Amplified TCR beta CDR3 regions derived from RNA transcripts. TCR CDR3 regions were first amplified by RT-PCR with HTBI primers. TCRdb processed the multiplex PCR reads anew with MiXCR; each CDR3 protein has one entry. The sample lists 300,000 to 500,000 distinct CDR3 sequences, around 15% occurring once. The sequencing input was blood. The receptors stem from a man between 45 and 60 years old with Graves' ophthalmopathy.

This clonotype has ten or more counts. This chain uses TRBV20-1 with TRBJ1-4; weak D call: TRBD1 (5 bases). This CDR3 region has 15 residues. Germline V lookup: CDR1 DFQATT, CDR2 SNEGSKA (reference sequence). With 6 bases removed from V and 2 bases from J, the gap between germline ends came to 16 bases. CDR3 DNA: TGCAGTGCCCAGGGACGGTTTAGTACTAATGAAAAACTGTTTTTT. Protein sequence: CSAQGRFSTNEKLFF.

As to this clonotype: This sequence may be a read error, since a much larger clone differs from it by one base. The rearrangement links TRBV2 to TRBJ1-6, with TRBD1 identical over 7 bases. With 7 bases clipped from V and 8 bases from J, the junction kept 5 bases outside the gene matches. The germline CDR1 and CDR2 sequences are SNHLY and FYNNEI. This CDR3 has 13 amino acids. CDR3 DNA: TGTGCCAGCAAGACAGGGAATGATTCACCCCTCCACTTT. This encodes CASKTGNDSPLHF.

This chain joins TRBV7-6 and TRBJ2-5; D possibly corresponds to TRBD1 (5 bases). CDR1 and CDR2 (germline): SGHVS, FNYEAQ. This CDR3 region has 15 residues. Between the trimmed V and J ends, which lost 5 bases and 5 bases, there was a span of 18 bases. CDR3 bases: TGTGCCAGCAGCCGGACACCCGCTACGGCGGAGACCCAGTACTTC. Translation gives CASSRTPATAETQYF.

V and J are TRBV9 and TRBJ2-3; no definite D call. The V gene's germline CDR1 is SGDLS and CDR2 YYNGEE. The CDR3 consists of 15 residues. V gave up 0 bases and J gave up 3 bases, with 11 bases separating them. The CDR3 nucleotides read TGTGCCAGCAGCGTAGAAGACTCTGGTACAGATACGCAGTATTTT. Translated: CASSVEDSGTDTQYF. Looking up the rest from reference TRBV9 and TRBJ2-3 gives the full variable domain: DSGVTQTPKHLITATGQRVTLRCSPRSGDLSVYWYQQSLDQGLQFLIQYYNGEERAKGNILERFSAQQFPDLHSELNLSSLELGDSALYFCASSVEDSGTDTQYFGPGTRLTVL.

The chain uses TRBV28 and TRBJ2-4; 12 nucleotides line up with TRBD1. Germline V lookup: CDR1 MDHEN, CDR2 SYDVKM. V gave up 7 bases and J gave up 9 bases; unmatched junction bases: 22. The CDR3 contains 19 residues. CDR3 sequence reads: CASKLRYNFGTGGDGIQYF. The CDR3 nucleotides are TGTGCCAGCAAGTTACGTTACAATTTCGGGACAGGGGGCGATGGCATTCAGTACTTC.

The V gene is TRBV20-1, the J gene TRBJ2-1; 9 bases line up with TRBD2. Trimming cost V 5 bases and J 9 bases; bases outside gene matches: 11. Germline values: CDR1 DFQATT, CDR2 SNEGSKA (reference sequence). This CDR3 is built from 14 residues. CDR3 sequence (DNA): TGCAGTGCTGCCCATAGCGGGAGACGCGGTGAGCAGTTCTTC. Translated: CSAAHSGRRGEQFF.

At least ten counts were recorded for this clonotype. V and J are TRBV11-2 and TRBJ2-2, with 12 bases matching TRBD2. With V trimmed by 6 bases and J by 3 bases, 2 bases remained unmatched. This CDR3 is 15 amino acids long. In germline, CDR1 is SGHAT, CDR2 FQNNGV. The CDR3 loop reads CASRLAGGDTGELFF. The CDR3 DNA reads as TGTGCCAGCAGACTAGCGGGAGGAGACACCGGGGAGCTGTTTTTT.

This clonotype was counted at least ten times. The chain recombines TRBV2 with TRBJ2-2; 10 positions agree with TRBD2. Germline V gene sequence: CDR1 SNHLY, CDR2 FYNNEI. Trimming cost V 6 bases and J 2 bases; bases outside gene matches: 12. This CDR3 contains 18 residues. The CDR3 reads CASSPGGSGRRNTGELFF. CDR3 DNA: TGTGCCAGCAGCCCCGGGGGTAGCGGGAGGAGAAACACCGGGGAGCTGTTTTTT.

This clonotype was detected many times. The chain recombines TRBV5-1 with TRBJ2-3; no firm D call. V lost 7 bases and J lost 0, with 15 bases in between. CDR3 length: 15 residues. Germline lookup yields CDR1 SGHRS and CDR2 YFSETQ. The CDR3 nucleotides are TGCGCCAGCGCCGGATGGGGATCTAGCACAGATACGCAGTATTTT. This encodes CASAGWGSSTDTQYF.

This clonotype came up many times. V gene TRBV30 combines with J gene TRBJ2-1; TRBD2 agrees at 8 bases. CDR1 GTSNPN and CDR2 SVGIG come from the germline V gene (reference sequence). The CDR3 has 14 amino acids. After removal of 4 bases from V and 8 bases from J, the junction contained 10 bases not matched to a gene. CDR3: CAWNIIGRADEQFF. In DNA form, the CDR3 reads TGTGCCTGGAATATTATCGGGAGGGCGGATGAGCAGTTCTTC. Based on the CDR3 plus reference TRBV30 and TRBJ2-1, the full variable domain is SQTIHQWPATLVQPVGSPLSLECTVEGTSNPNLYWYRQAAGRGLQLLFYSVGIGQISSEVPQNLSASRPQDRQFILSSKKLLLSDSGFYLCAWNIIGRADEQFFGPGTRLTVL.

This clonotype was counted many times. The V gene is TRBV7-9, the J gene TRBJ2-3; TRBD2 is a possible D gene (5 bases). There are 15 residues in the CDR3. The germline V gene encodes CDR1 SEHNR and CDR2 FQNEAQ (reference sequence). The V end lost 5 bases, the J end lost 0 bases, and 12 bases lay between the germline ends. In nucleotides, the CDR3 is TGTGCCAGCAGCCCCTTTGGGAGTAGCACAGATACGCAGTATTTT. It specifies CASSPFGSSTDTQYF.

In this sample, this clonotype turned up a few times. The chain combines TRBV27 with TRBJ2-7, with D unresolved. The CDR3 spans 15 residues. The germline V gene encodes CDR1 MNHEY and CDR2 SMNVEV (reference sequence). The V end lost 0 bases, the J end lost 0 bases, and 9 bases lay between the germline ends. Here the CDR3 reads CASSLSTGVSYEQYF. In DNA, the CDR3 is TGTGCCAGCAGTTTATCGACGGGCGTCTCCTACGAGCAGTACTTC.

This clonotype was recorded many times. V is TRBV19 and J is TRBJ1-5, with no clear D. The CDR3 extends over 15 amino acids. Between the trimmed V and J ends, which lost 1 base and 0 bases, there was a span of 7 bases. The germline gives CDR1 LNHDA, CDR2 SQIVND (reference sequence). The CDR3 protein is CASSIGSNSNQPQHF. CDR3 nucleotide sequence: TGTGCCAGTAGTATAGGTAGCAATAGCAATCAGCCCCAGCATTTT.

In this sample, this clonotype turned up many times. The rearrangement uses TRBV12-5 and TRBJ2-1; 13 bases are a match to TRBD2. From germline, CDR1 is LGHNT and CDR2 FRNRAP. The CDR3 runs to 19 residues. With V trimmed by 4 bases and J by 5 bases, 14 bases remained unmatched. The CDR3 spells CASGSSPPTSGGSDNEQFF. CDR3 nucleotides: TGTGCTAGTGGTTCATCCCCCCCGACTAGCGGGGGGAGCGACAATGAGCAGTTCTTC.

In its sample, this clonotype was seen many times. V gene TRBV5-1 combines with J gene TRBJ2-1; 13 nucleotides line up with TRBD2. Germline CDR1 is SGHRS and CDR2 is YFSETQ. V gave up 5 bases and J gave up 9 bases; unmatched junction bases: 8. The CDR3 contains 15 residues. This chain's CDR3 is CASRTGTSGIAEQFF. The CDR3 DNA reads as TGCGCCAGCAGGACCGGGACTAGCGGGATTGCTGAGCAGTTCTTC.

This clonotype was recorded many times. This rearrangement joins TRBV6-1 to TRBJ2-7; D is unresolved. The CDR3 covers 11 residues. Germline values: CDR1 MNHNS, CDR2 SASEGT. With 10 bases removed from V and 3 bases from J, the gap between germline ends came to 10 bases. The CDR3 nucleotides read TGTGCCATCAGCGCGATCTACGAGCAGTACTTC. This translates into CAISAIYEQYF.